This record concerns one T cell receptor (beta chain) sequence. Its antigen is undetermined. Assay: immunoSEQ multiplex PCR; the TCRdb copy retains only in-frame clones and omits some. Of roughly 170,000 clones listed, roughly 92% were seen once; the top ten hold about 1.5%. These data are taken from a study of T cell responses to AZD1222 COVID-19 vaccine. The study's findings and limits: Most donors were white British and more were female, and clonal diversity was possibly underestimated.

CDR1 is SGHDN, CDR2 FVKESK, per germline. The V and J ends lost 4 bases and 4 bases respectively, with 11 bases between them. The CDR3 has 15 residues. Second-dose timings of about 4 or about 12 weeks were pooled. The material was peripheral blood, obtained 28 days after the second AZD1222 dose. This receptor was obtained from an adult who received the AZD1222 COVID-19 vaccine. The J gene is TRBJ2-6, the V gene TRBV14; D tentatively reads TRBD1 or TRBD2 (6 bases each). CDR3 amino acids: CASSPWGAGANVLTF. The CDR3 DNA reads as TGTGCCAGCAGCCCCTGGGGGGCCGGGGCCAACGTCCTGACTTTC.